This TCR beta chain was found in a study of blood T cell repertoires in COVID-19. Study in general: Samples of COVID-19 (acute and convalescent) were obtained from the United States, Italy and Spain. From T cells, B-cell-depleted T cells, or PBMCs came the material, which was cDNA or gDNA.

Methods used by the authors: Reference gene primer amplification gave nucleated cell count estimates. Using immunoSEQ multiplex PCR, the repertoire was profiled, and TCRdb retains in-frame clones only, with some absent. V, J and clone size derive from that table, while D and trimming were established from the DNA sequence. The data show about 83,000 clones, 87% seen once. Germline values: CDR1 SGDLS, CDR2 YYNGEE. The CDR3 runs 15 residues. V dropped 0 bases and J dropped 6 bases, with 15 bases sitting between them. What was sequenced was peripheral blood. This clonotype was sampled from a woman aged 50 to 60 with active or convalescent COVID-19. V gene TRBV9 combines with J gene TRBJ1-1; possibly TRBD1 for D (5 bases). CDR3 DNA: TGTGCCAGCAGCGTAGCTGTAGGGGAAACGGCTGAAGCTTTCTTT. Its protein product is CASSVAVGETAEAFF.